Listed here are 3 T cell receptor beta chains from one sample, sequenced in a study of cytomegalovirus exposure and HLA in healthy donors. The protocol was immunoSEQ multiplex PCR, while the TCRdb copy is restricted to in-frame clones and leaves out a portion. The sample holds 130,000 to 150,000 clones; roughly 90% are singletons and the top ten take 0.6% to 0.85%. Sequencing was carried out using PBMCs. The source of these receptors is a man aged 18-30 years in good health and CMV-seronegative.

The J gene is TRBJ1-1, the V gene TRBV4-1; 7 nucleotides line up with TRBD1. J lost 0 bases, V lost 5 bases, and 9 bases had no gene match. There are 16 residues in the CDR3. Germline V CDR1 and CDR2: MGHRA, YSYEKL. Written as DNA, the CDR3 is TGCGCCAGCAGCTACTCTCTAGGGACAGTGAACACTGAAGCTTTCTTT. This codes for CASSYSLGTVNTEAFF.

V is TRBV29-1 and J is TRBJ1-5; D is unresolved. The CDR3 is 13 amino acids. The V gene lost 4 bases and the J gene lost 0 bases, with 7 bases spanning the gap. Germline V gene data show CDR1 as SQVTM and CDR2 as ANQGSEA. The CDR3: CSVAENSNQPQHF. CDR3 nucleotide sequence: TGCAGCGTTGCGGAGAATAGCAATCAGCCCCAGCATTTT.

In DNA, the CDR3 is TGTGCCAGCTCACCACCTGCCAGCGGGAGTCGAAATGAGCAGTTCTTC. This gives the protein CASSPPASGSRNEQFF. V is TRBV18 and J is TRBJ2-1, with TRBD2 matching 8 bases. The V segment lost 0 bases and the J segment 7 bases; nucleotides outside the gene matches: 8. CDR3 length: 16 residues. Germline values: CDR1 KGHSH, CDR2 LQKENI.